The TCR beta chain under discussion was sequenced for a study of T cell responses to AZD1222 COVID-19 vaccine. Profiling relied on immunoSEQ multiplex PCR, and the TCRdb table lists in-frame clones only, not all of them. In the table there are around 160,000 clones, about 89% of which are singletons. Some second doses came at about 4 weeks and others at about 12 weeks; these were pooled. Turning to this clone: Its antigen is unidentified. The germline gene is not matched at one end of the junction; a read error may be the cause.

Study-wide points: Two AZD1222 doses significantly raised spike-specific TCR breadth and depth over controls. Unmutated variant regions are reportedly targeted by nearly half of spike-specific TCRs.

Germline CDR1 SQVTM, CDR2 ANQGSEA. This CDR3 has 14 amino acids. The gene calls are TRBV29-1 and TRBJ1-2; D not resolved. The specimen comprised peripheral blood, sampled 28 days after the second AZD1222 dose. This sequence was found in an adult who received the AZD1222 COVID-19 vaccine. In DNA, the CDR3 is TGCCGCGTTGCCCACGACTCCGCTCGGTATGGCTACACCTTC. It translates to CRVAHDSARYGYTF.